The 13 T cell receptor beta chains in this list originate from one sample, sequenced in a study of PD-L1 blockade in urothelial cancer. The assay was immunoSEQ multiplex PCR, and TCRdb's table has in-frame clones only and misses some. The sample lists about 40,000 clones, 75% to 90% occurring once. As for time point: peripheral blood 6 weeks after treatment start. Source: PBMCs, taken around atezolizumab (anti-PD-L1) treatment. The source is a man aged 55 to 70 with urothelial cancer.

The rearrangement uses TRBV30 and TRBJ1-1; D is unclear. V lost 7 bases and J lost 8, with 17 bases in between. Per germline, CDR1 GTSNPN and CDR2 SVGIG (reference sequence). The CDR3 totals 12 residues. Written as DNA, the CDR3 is TGTGCCTCCCGGGAAACCAAGTTGGAAGCTTTCTTT. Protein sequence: CASRETKLEAFF.

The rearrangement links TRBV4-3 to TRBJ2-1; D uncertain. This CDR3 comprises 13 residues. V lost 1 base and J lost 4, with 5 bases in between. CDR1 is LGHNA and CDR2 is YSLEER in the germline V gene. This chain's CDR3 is CASSQARYNEQFF. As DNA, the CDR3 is TGCGCCAGCAGCCAAGCCAGATACAATGAGCAGTTCTTC.

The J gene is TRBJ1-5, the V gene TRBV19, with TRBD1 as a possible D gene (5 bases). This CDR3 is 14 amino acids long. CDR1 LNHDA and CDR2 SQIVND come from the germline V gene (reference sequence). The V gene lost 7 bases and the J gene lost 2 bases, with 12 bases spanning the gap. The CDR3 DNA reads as TGTGCCAGTACGGGGGTCAGTGGCAATCAGCCCCAGCATTTT. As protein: CASTGVSGNQPQHF.

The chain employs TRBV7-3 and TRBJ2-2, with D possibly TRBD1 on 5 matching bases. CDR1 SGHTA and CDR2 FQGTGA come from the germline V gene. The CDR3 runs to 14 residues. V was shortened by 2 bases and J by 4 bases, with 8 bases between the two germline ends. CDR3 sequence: CASSLGRVTGELFF. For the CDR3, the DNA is TGTGCCAGCAGCTTAGGCAGGGTCACCGGGGAGCTGTTTTTT.

The CDR3 DNA sequence: TGTGCCACCGACACACATCAGGGAAACAATCAGCCCCAGCATTTT. Its translation is CATDTHQGNNQPQHF. The chain couples TRBV28 to TRBJ1-5, with D possibly matching TRBD1 (5 bases). Trimming left V 10 bases short and J 3 bases short, with 19 bases between. Germline V gives CDR1 MDHEN, CDR2 SYDVKM. The length of the CDR3 is 15 residues.

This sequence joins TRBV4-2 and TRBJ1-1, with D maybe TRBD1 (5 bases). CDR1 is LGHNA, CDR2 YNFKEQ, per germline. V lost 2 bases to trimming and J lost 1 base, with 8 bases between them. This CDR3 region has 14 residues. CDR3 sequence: CASSQQGWNTEAFF. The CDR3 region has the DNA TGTGCCAGCAGCCAACAGGGCTGGAACACTGAAGCTTTCTTT.

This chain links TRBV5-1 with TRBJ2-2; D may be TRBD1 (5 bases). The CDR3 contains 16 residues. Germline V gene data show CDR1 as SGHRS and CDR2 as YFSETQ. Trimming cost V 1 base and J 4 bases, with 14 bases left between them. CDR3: CASSLRGRDSTGELFF. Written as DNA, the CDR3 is TGCGCCAGCAGCTTGAGGGGCAGGGATTCCACCGGGGAGCTGTTTTTT.

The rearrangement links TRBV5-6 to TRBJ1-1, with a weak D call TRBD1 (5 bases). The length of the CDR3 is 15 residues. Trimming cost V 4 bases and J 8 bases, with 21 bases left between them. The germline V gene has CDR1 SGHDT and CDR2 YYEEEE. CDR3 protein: CASSAQGIQLREAFF. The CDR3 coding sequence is TGTGCCAGCAGCGCCCAGGGAATCCAGCTGCGAGAAGCTTTCTTT.

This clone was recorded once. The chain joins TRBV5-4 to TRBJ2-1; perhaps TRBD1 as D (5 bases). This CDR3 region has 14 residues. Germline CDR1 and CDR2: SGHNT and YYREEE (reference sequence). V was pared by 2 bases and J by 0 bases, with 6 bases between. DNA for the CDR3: TGTGCCAGCAGCTTAGGGGACTCCTACAATGAGCAGTTCTTC. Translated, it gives CASSLGDSYNEQFF.

Written as DNA, the CDR3 is TGTGCCAGCAGAAGTCGGGGAGGGAAGGGCTACGAGCAGTACTTC. Protein: CASRSRGGKGYEQYF. The chain joins TRBV5-8 to TRBJ2-7; 7 bases match TRBD2. The junction had 11 bases not matched to a gene; V was cut back by 5 bases and J by 3 bases. The CDR3 consists of 15 residues. Germline V lookup: CDR1 SGHTS, CDR2 YDEGEE.

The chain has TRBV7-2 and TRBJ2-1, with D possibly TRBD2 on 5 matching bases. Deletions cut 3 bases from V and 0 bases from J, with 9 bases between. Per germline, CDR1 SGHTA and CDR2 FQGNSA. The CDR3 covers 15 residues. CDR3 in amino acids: CASSFRTDSYNEQFF. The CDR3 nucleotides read TGTGCCAGCAGCTTCCGGACTGACTCCTACAATGAGCAGTTCTTC.

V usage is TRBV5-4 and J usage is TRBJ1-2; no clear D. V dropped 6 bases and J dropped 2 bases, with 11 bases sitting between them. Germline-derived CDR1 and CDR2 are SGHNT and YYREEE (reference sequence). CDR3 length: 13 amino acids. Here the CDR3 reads CASNRGGNYGYTF. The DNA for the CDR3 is TGTGCCAGCAATCGGGGAGGGAACTATGGCTACACCTTC.

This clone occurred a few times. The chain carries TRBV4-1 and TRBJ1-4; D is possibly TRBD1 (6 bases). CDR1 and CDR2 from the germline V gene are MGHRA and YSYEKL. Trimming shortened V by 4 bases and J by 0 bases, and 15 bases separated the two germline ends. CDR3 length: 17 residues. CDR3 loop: CASSRNPTGPTNEKLFF. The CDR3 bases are TGCGCCAGCAGCCGTAACCCTACAGGGCCAACTAATGAAAAACTGTTTTTT.